This record looks at one TCR beta chain sequence and its context. This sample was taken from a study of blood T cell repertoires in COVID-19. Looking at the study overall: The samples span acute and convalescent COVID-19 from the United States, Italy and Spain. Sources were T cells, B-cell-depleted T cells, or PBMCs; the material itself was cDNA or gDNA.

The V gene end was trimmed by 3 bases and the J gene end by 8 bases; junction bases not matched to a gene: 8. Germline V gene data show CDR1 as MNHNS and CDR2 as SASEGT. CDR3 length: 14 residues. In the authors' methods: Estimated nucleated cell counts came from reference gene primer amplification. Some clones are missing from TCRdb's copy, which holds only in-frame ones; the method was immunoSEQ multiplex PCR. Clone size and V and J calls were adopted from that table, with D and trimming inferred from the DNA. The data contain tens of thousands of clones, 83% of them singletons. This receptor was taken from a woman of 80 years or more with active or convalescent COVID-19. Sequenced input: peripheral blood. The genes are TRBV6-1 and TRBJ1-2; TRBD1 aligns across 8 bases. Here the CDR3 DNA reads TGTGCCAGCAGTGAGACCGGACAGGGCAAGGGCTACACCTTC. Its protein product is CASSETGQGKGYTF.